The following is a T cell receptor (beta chain) sequence with its context. V shed 6 bases and J 1 base; nucleotides not matched to a gene: 2. This CDR3 comprises 14 residues. CDR1 and CDR2 from the germline V gene are MDHEN and SYDVKM. This sample is drawn from a study of T cell changes during pregnancy in multiple sclerosis. This table comes from immunoSEQ multiplex PCR, and its TCRdb copy is limited to in-frame clones, with some not included. This sample has 75,000 to 95,000 clones, with about 93% found just once. This clonotype originated in a female donor with multiple sclerosis, enrolled in a pregnancy study. The rearrangement joins TRBV28 to TRBJ1-5, with 8 bases that match TRBD1. The sequenced sample was CD4+ T cells from peripheral blood mononuclear cells, obtained after pregnancy. This CDR3 reads CASRDRASNQPQHF. The CDR3 bases are TGTGCCAGCAGGGACAGGGCCAGCAATCAGCCCCAGCATTTT.